One sample yielded the 27 T cell receptor beta chains listed below, sequenced in a study of T cells in Graves' hyperthyroidism and ophthalmopathy. The source material, RNA transcripts, was used to amplify TCR beta CDR3 regions. Initially, a first-round RT-PCR of the TCR CDR3 employed the HTBI primer set. TCRdb itself ran the multiplex PCR reads through MiXCR, one entry per CDR3 protein. In the table there are roughly 96,000 distinct CDR3 sequences, around 52% of which are singletons. The source material was blood. The receptors stem from a woman aged 40 to 55 with Graves' hyperthyroidism.

In this sample, this clonotype turned up many times. CDR3 residues: CASSIQGPNTEAFF. In DNA, the CDR3 is TGTGCCAGTAGTATACAGGGACCTAACACTGAAGCTTTCTTT. The chain is built from TRBV19 and TRBJ1-1, with D possibly being TRBD1 (5 bases). The CDR3 runs 14 residues. Trimming removed 2 bases from V and 2 bases from J, with 9 bases in between. The germline CDR1 and CDR2 sequences are LNHDA and SQIVND (reference sequence). The full variable domain, its missing parts supplied by reference TRBV19 and TRBJ1-1, is DGGITQSPKYLFRKEGQNVTLSCEQNLNHDAMYWYRQDPGQGLRLIYYSQIVNDFQKGDIAEGYSVSREKKESFPLTVTSAQKNPTAFYLCASSIQGPNTEAFFGQGTRLTVV.

This clonotype was seen once. V is TRBV15 and J is TRBJ2-2; 14 positions agree with TRBD2. Germline CDR1 and CDR2: LNHNV and YYDKDF (reference sequence). CDR3 length: 18 amino acids. The V and J ends lost 3 bases and 4 bases, in that order; junction bases with no gene match: 7. The CDR3 reads CATSSGTSGRGITGELFF. The DNA of the CDR3 is TGTGCCACCAGCAGTGGGACTAGCGGGAGAGGGATCACCGGGGAGCTGTTTTTT.

A few counts support this clonotype. Since a much larger clone is just one base distant, this may be a read error. The rearrangement links TRBV5-6 to TRBJ1-3; D is uncertain. Trimming took 1 base from V and 7 from J, leaving 6 bases between them. The CDR3 totals 12 residues. CDR1 and CDR2 from the germline V gene are SGHDT and YYEEEE. The CDR3 protein is CASSLRHNTIYF. The DNA for the CDR3 is TGTGCCAGCAGCTTGAGACACAACACCATATATTTT. The full variable domain, rest sourced from reference TRBV5-6 and TRBJ1-3, is DAGVTQSPTHLIKTRGQQVTLRCSPKSGHDTVSWYQQALGQGPQFIFQYYEEEERQRGNFPDRFSGHQFPNYSSELNVNALLLGDSALYLCASSLRHNTIYFGEGSWLTVV.

V is TRBV29-1 and J is TRBJ1-2; D might be TRBD1 (6 bases). The CDR3 contains 12 residues. Germline V lookup: CDR1 SQVTM, CDR2 ANQGSEA. The ends were cut back, 7 bases at V and 6 bases at J, with 15 bases in the middle. In nucleotides, the CDR3 is TGCAGCGCCCTGCAGGGGATCGATGGCTACACCTTC. As protein: CSALQGIDGYTF.

V usage is TRBV13 and J usage is TRBJ1-2; 8 nucleotides match TRBD1. J gave up 5 bases and V 5 bases, and 4 bases lay outside the gene matches. The CDR3 has 13 residues. Germline V gene data show CDR1 as PRHDT and CDR2 as FYEKMQ (reference sequence). This CDR3 reads CASSGRQGYGYTF. In nucleotides, the CDR3 is TGTGCCAGCAGCGGGAGACAGGGGTATGGCTACACCTTC.

Notes on this clonotype: A read error may produce the germline difference seen at one junction end. The chain recombines TRBV2 with TRBJ2-7; D might be TRBD2 (6 bases). CDR1 and CDR2 (germline): SNHLY, FYNNEI. CDR3 size: 15 residues. As DNA, the CDR3 is TGTGCCAGCAGTTATACCCGGGACTTCTCCCACGAGCAGTACTTC. Translated: CASSYTRDFSHEQYF.

The V and J genes are TRBV15 and TRBJ2-2, with 8 bases fitting TRBD1. CDR3 length: 14 amino acids. The germline CDR1 and CDR2 sequences are LNHNV and YYDKDF (reference sequence). Trimming took 9 bases from V and 6 from J; bases not matched to a gene: 9. Here the CDR3 reads CATAETGAAGELFF. Written as DNA, the CDR3 is TGTGCCACGGCCGAGACAGGGGCGGCCGGGGAGCTGTTTTTT. Full variable domain (rest looked up from reference TRBV15 and TRBJ2-2): DAMVIQNPRYQVTQFGKPVTLSCSQTLNHNVMYWYQQKSSQAPKLLFHYYDKDFNNEADTPDNFQSRRPNTSFCFLDIRSPGLGDTAMYLCATAETGAAGELFFGEGSRLTVL.

Note on this clonotype: A much bigger clone sits one base away, suggesting this may be a read error. This CDR3 fails to terminate in the conserved phenylalanine or tryptophan, so it likely reflects a read error. The chain carries TRBV20-1 and TRBJ1-3; possibly TRBD1 for D (5 bases). The CDR3 consists of 15 residues. Germline values: CDR1 DFQATT, CDR2 SNEGSKA (reference sequence). V was clipped by 3 bases and J by 0 bases, with 12 bases between them. In nucleotides, the CDR3 is TGCAGTGCTAGTCGCACAGGAGACTCTGGAAACACCATATATTCT. Its translation is CSASRTGDSGNTIYS.

This clonotype came up a few times. V usage is TRBV29-1 and J usage is TRBJ1-2; maybe TRBD1 (5 bases). V was clipped by 6 bases and J by 7 bases, with 12 bases between them. The CDR3 runs to 11 residues. Per the germline V gene, CDR1 is SQVTM and CDR2 is ANQGSEA. The CDR3 sequence: CSVVPQGGYTF. The CDR3, as DNA: TGCAGCGTGGTACCCCAGGGTGGCTACACCTTC.

The V call is TRBV7-9, the J call TRBJ2-7, with D possibly being TRBD2 (6 bases). Trimming left V 1 base short and J 6 bases short, with 10 bases between. Germline V gene sequence: CDR1 SEHNR, CDR2 FQNEAQ (reference sequence). There are 13 residues in the CDR3. For the CDR3, the DNA is TGTGCCAGCAGCTTAGGAGCGCGGGGCGAGCAGTACTTC. Protein product: CASSLGARGEQYF.

A remark on this clonotype: A read error may be the cause here, since a much bigger clone is one base away. This chain joins TRBV7-9 and TRBJ1-1; D is unclear. V gave up 4 bases and J gave up 7 bases, with 13 bases separating them. The CDR3 is made up of 13 amino acids. Germline V gene sequence: CDR1 SEHNR, CDR2 FQNEAQ (reference sequence). The CDR3 DNA follows: TGTGCCAGCAGCTCAGTAGGATTAAGTGAAGCTTTCTTT. It translates to CASSSVGLSEAFF.

The CDR3 DNA reads as TGCAGTGCTAGTGGCGTTGGGACAGGATACTACGAGCAGTACTTC. Amino acid sequence: CSASGVGTGYYEQYF. The genes are TRBV20-1 and TRBJ2-7; 8 bases match TRBD1. Germline values: CDR1 DFQATT, CDR2 SNEGSKA (reference sequence). This CDR3 comprises 15 residues. J was trimmed by 3 bases and V by 3 bases; bases with no gene match: 10.

In this sample, this clonotype turned up many times. This chain joins TRBV19 and TRBJ2-2, with D possibly TRBD2 on 7 matching bases. Germline CDR1 is LNHDA and CDR2 is SQIVND (reference sequence). Trimming shortened V by 6 bases and J by 11 bases, and 16 bases separated the two germline ends. The CDR3 totals 13 residues. The CDR3 DNA is TGTGCCAGTAGGGGGGCCCAGCGGGGAGAGCTGTTTTTT. Translated, it gives CASRGAQRGELFF.

A remark on this clonotype: Because the CDR3's place on the DNA is in doubt, the DNA is left out and the CDR3 is given as listed by TCRdb. The chain is built from TRBV7-3 and TRBJ2-5; no check of the table's D call, TRBD2, against the DNA was made. The CDR3 sequence runs 22 residues, both termini included. In germline, CDR1 is SGHTA, CDR2 FQGTGA. The CDR3 loop is CASSLTGGGYEQYFGPGETQYF.

This clonotype was counted many times. The chain employs TRBV10-3 and TRBJ1-4, with TRBD1 matching 7 bases. The germline V gene encodes CDR1 ENHRY and CDR2 SYGVKD. J gave up 7 bases and V 5 bases, and 10 bases lay outside the gene matches. This CDR3 spans 15 amino acids. CDR3 sequence reads: CAISRDRDSREKLFF. DNA of the CDR3: TGTGCCATCAGTCGTGACAGGGACTCTCGTGAAAAACTGTTTTTT.

This clonotype was detected ten times or more. This sequence joins TRBV27 and TRBJ2-7; unclear D gene. Germline CDR1 reads MNHEY; CDR2 reads SMNVEV (reference sequence). V was cut by 2 bases and J by 3 bases, with 11 bases left in between. CDR3 length: 14 amino acids. DNA for the CDR3: TGTGCCAGCAGTTTAAGGGCAGCGAACTACGAGCAGTACTTC. Translating it yields CASSLRAANYEQYF.

The chain recombines TRBV12-3 or TRBV12-4 with TRBJ2-5; 12 positions match TRBD2. The V segment lost 5 bases and the J segment 2 bases; nucleotides outside the gene matches: 9. The CDR3 loop spans 17 amino acids. CDR3 sequence: CASSPRLGLAGQETQYF. CDR3 in DNA: TGTGCCAGCAGTCCGCGACTTGGACTAGCGGGGCAAGAGACCCAGTACTTC.

In its sample, this clonotype was seen many times. This chain links TRBV5-8 with TRBJ1-6, with D unclear. V was shortened by 3 bases and J by 8 bases, with 12 bases between the two germline ends. CDR3 length: 14 amino acids. Germline V gene data show CDR1 as SGHTS and CDR2 as YDEGEE. CDR3 sequence: CASSSPEFHSPLHF. The CDR3, as DNA: TGTGCCAGCAGCTCGCCCGAGTTTCATTCACCCCTCCACTTT.

This chain links TRBV20-1 with TRBJ1-2, with TRBD1 identical over 7 bases. Germline-derived CDR1 and CDR2 are DFQATT and SNEGSKA (reference sequence). The CDR3 runs to 12 residues. Germline trimming cut 4 bases from V and 12 bases from J; bases unmatched to any gene: 11. CDR3 protein: CSATTGTAGNTF. The CDR3 region has the DNA TGCAGTGCTACCACCGGGACAGCTGGAAACACCTTC.

This chain uses TRBV5-5 with TRBJ1-2; TRBD1 matches 7 bases. This CDR3 comprises 15 residues. The V gene's germline CDR1 is SGHKS and CDR2 YYEKEE (reference sequence). Trimming at V came to 2 bases and at J to 8 bases, leaving 12 bases not matched to a gene. The CDR3 protein is CASSFDPGQTLGYTF. CDR3 in DNA: TGTGCCAGCAGCTTCGACCCGGGACAGACCTTGGGCTACACCTTC.

This clonotype was found many times. V and J are TRBV29-1 and TRBJ2-2; D might be TRBD1 (6 bases). Germline CDR1 is SQVTM and CDR2 is ANQGSEA. CDR3 length: 11 residues. V was trimmed by 8 bases and J by 5 bases, leaving 9 bases between them. CDR3 in amino acids: CSFQGTGELFF. CDR3 DNA: TGCAGCTTTCAGGGGACCGGGGAGCTGTTTTTT.

The chain joins TRBV24-1 to TRBJ2-2, with 8 positions matching TRBD1. With V trimmed by 4 bases and J by 4 bases, 7 bases remained unmatched. The CDR3 runs to 16 residues. The germline gives CDR1 KGHDR, CDR2 SFDVKD. The CDR3 sequence: CATSEVGTGLTGELFF. In nucleotides, the CDR3 is TGTGCCACCAGTGAAGTCGGGACAGGACTCACCGGGGAGCTGTTTTTT.

This clonotype was seen many times. The V call is TRBV2, the J call TRBJ1-1; a possible D gene is TRBD1 (6 bases). The germline CDR1 and CDR2 sequences are SNHLY and FYNNEI. The CDR3 has 12 residues. Trimming shortened V by 7 bases and J by 5 bases, and 11 bases separated the two germline ends. This CDR3 is CASTQGGTEAFF. In DNA, the CDR3 is TGTGCCAGCACACAGGGTGGGACTGAAGCTTTCTTT. The complete variable domain, with remaining parts taken from reference TRBV2 and TRBJ1-1, reads EPEVTQTPSHQVTQMGQEVILRCVPISNHLYFYWYRQILGQKVEFLVSFYNNEISEKSEIFDDQFSVERPDGSNFTLKIRSTKLEDSAMYFCASTQGGTEAFFGQGTRLTVV.

The chain carries TRBV2 and TRBJ2-5; TRBD1 or TRBD2 may be the D gene (7 bases each). V dropped 7 bases and J dropped 7 bases, with 19 bases sitting between them. CDR3 length equals 14 residues. Germline values: CDR1 SNHLY, CDR2 FYNNEI. Here the CDR3 reads CASTPGTASGTQYF. CDR3 in DNA: TGTGCCAGCACCCCCGGGACAGCTAGCGGGACCCAGTACTTC.

This clonotype was recorded at least ten times. The rearrangement joins TRBV7-2 to TRBJ2-7; the match to TRBD1 covers 7 bases. Germline V CDR1 and CDR2: SGHTA, FQGNSA. This CDR3 is 15 amino acids long. V lost 5 bases and J lost 4; bases outside the gene matches: 11. CDR3 loop: CASSVSTGAQYEQYF. CDR3 sequence (DNA): TGTGCCAGCAGCGTATCAACAGGGGCCCAATACGAGCAGTACTTC.

The chain links TRBV4-1 to TRBJ2-3; D gene unclear. The CDR3 extends over 13 amino acids. Germline V CDR1 and CDR2: MGHRA, YSYEKL. With 2 bases removed from V and 4 bases from J, the gap between germline ends came to 7 bases. CDR3 sequence reads: CASSQRSADTQYF. In DNA form, the CDR3 reads TGCGCCAGCAGCCAAAGGAGTGCAGATACGCAGTATTTT.

This chain connects TRBV7-2 to TRBJ1-2; maybe TRBD1 (5 bases). The V and J ends lost 4 bases and 7 bases respectively, with 13 bases between them. CDR1 is SGHTA and CDR2 is FQGNSA in the germline V gene. This CDR3 spans 13 amino acids. The CDR3 nucleotides are TGTGCCAGCAGCTCACAGGCGGGATCTGGCTACACCTTC. Translating it yields CASSSQAGSGYTF.